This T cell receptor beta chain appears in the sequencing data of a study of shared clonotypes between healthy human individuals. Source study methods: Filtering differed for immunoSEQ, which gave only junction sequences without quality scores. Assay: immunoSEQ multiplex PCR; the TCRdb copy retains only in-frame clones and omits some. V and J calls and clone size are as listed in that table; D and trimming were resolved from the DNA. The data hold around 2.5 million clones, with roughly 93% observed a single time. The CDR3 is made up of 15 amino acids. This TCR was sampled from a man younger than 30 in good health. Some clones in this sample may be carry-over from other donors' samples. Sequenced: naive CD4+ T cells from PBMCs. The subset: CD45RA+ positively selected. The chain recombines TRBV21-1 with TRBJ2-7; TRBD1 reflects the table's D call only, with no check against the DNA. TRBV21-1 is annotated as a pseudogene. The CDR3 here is CASSNKRGSSYEQYF. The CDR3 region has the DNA TGTGCCAGCAGCAATAAAAGGGGGAGCTCCTACGAGCAGTACTTC.